The rows below give T cell receptor beta chains drawn from one sample of a study of blood T cell repertoires in COVID-19. Data came from immunoSEQ multiplex PCR; TCRdb stores just in-frame clones and leaves some out. Of roughly 71,000 clones in the sample, roughly 90% were seen once. Material for sequencing was peripheral blood. These receptors were taken from a man younger than 40 with acute or convalescent COVID-19. The CDR3 runs from the conserved cysteine through the conserved F or W. The D gene is left open where the match is weak. Clone size is given for some rows only: seen once, a few or many times, or a class if the clone is expanded.

abundance | j_gene | v_gene | d_gene | CDR3nt | CDR3aa
- | TRBJ1-3 | TRBV9 | TRBD1 | TGTGCCAGCAGCGTAGCGGGGACAGGGGGAAACACCATATATTTT | CASSVAGTGGNTIYF
- | TRBJ2-6 | TRBV27 | - | TGTGCCAGCAGTTTACTTAGGGGGGGAGGGGCCAACGTCCTGACTTTC | CASSLLRGGGANVLTF
- | TRBJ2-7 | TRBV6-5 | TRBD1 | TGTGCCAGCAGTTACTCGATTCAGGGGGCAAACGAGCAGTACTTC | CASSYSIQGANEQYF
- | TRBJ1-4 | TRBV18 | - | TGTGCCAGCTCACCAGGGGCAGATGAAGAAAAACTGTTTTTT | CASSPGADEEKLFF
- | TRBJ2-7 | TRBV5-1 | TRBD1 | TGCGCCAGCAGCTTGGCCGACAGGGGATACGAGCAGTACTTC | CASSLADRGYEQYF
- | TRBJ1-2 | TRBV2 | - | TGTGCCAGCAGTCCCAGGGCTGGCTATGGCTACACCTTC | CASSPRAGYGYTF
- | TRBJ1-1 | TRBV5-1 | - | TGCGCCAGCAGCTTTGGCGGTACCACGGGTAAGAACACTGAAGCTTTCTTT | CASSFGGTTGKNTEAFF
once | TRBJ1-2 | TRBV18 | TRBD1 | TGTGCCAGCTCACCGAATGATCAGGGGGGATATGGCTACACCTTC | CASSPNDQGGYGYTF
- | TRBJ1-1 | TRBV18 | - | TGTGCCAGCTCACCATGGAGAGCCGAGGCTTTCTTT | CASSPWRAEAFF
- | TRBJ2-5 | TRBV2 | - | TGTGCCAGCACTAGAAGGCTAGCCGAGACCCAGTACTTC | CASTRRLAETQYF
- | TRBJ1-1 | TRBV18 | TRBD1 | TGTGCCAGCTCTTCTGGACAGGGGTTGAACACTGAAGCTTTCTTT | CASSSGQGLNTEAFF
- | TRBJ2-5 | TRBV3-1/TRBV3-2 | - | TGTGCCAGCAGCCAAGAACTAGAGACCCAGTACTTC | CASSQELETQYF
- | TRBJ1-1 | TRBV5-1 | TRBD1 | TGCGCCAGCAGCACAGGACAGGGAATATGGAACACTGAAGCTTTCTTT | CASSTGQGIWNTEAFF
- | TRBJ2-1 | TRBV5-1 | TRBD1 | TGCGCCAGCAGCCGGACAGGACCCCGACAGTTCTTC | CASSRTGPRQFF
once | TRBJ1-3 | TRBV21-1 | - | TGTGCCAGCAGCAAACAAGGGGTCCCCTCTGGAAACACCATATATTTT | CASSKQGVPSGNTIYF
- | TRBJ1-5 | TRBV18 | - | TGTGCCAGCTCGAGGACGACAGTTTTTAGCAATCAGCCCCAGCATTTT | CASSRTTVFSNQPQHF
- | TRBJ1-2 | TRBV5-1 | - | TGCGCCAGCAGCTTGGACTCTGACTATGGCTACACCTTC | CASSLDSDYGYTF
- | TRBJ1-6 | TRBV11-2 | - | TGTGCCAGCAGCCCTGCGAGGGAAACTTCACCCCTCCACTTT | CASSPARETSPLHF
- | TRBJ1-1 | TRBV7-9 | - | TGTGCCAGCAGCCCTGGAGGGGTGCAACCTGAAGCTTTCTTT | CASSPGGVQPEAFF
once | TRBJ2-3 | TRBV3-1/TRBV3-2 | - | TGTGCCAGCAGCTCATCATTGGCTAGCACAGATACGCAGTATTTT | CASSSSLASTDTQYF
- | TRBJ1-3 | TRBV11-2 | - | TGTGCCAGCAGCACCGGGCGGGTCTCGTTTTCTGGAAACACCATATATTTT | CASSTGRVSFSGNTIYF
- | TRBJ1-5 | TRBV19 | - | TGTGCCAGTAGTATAGAACGGAGGGAATCTCAGCCCCAGCATTTT | CASSIERRESQPQHF
- | TRBJ2-2 | TRBV10-3 | TRBD2 | TGTGCCATCAGGGGGACTAGCGGGAACACCGGGGAGCTGTTTTTT | CAIRGTSGNTGELFF
- | TRBJ2-2 | TRBV6-2/TRBV6-3 | TRBD1 | TGTGCCAGCAGTTACTTTGGGACAGGTATAACCCGCGCCGGGGAGCTGTTTTTT | CASSYFGTGITRAGELFF
- | TRBJ1-4 | TRBV9 | - | TGTGCCAGCAGCGCCGGACAGAATGAAAAACTGTTTTTT | CASSAGQNEKLFF
- | TRBJ1-6 | TRBV19 | TRBD1 | TGTGCCAGTAGCCCCGGGACAGGGGCTAATTCACCCCTCCACTTT | CASSPGTGANSPLHF
- | TRBJ2-1 | TRBV19 | TRBD2 | TGTGCCAGTAGCGACGGGGGGTTCGACAATGAGCAGTTCTTC | CASSDGGFDNEQFF